The 5 T cell receptor beta chains listed next were all sequenced from one sample in a study of radiation and T cells in renal cell carcinoma. The assay was immunoSEQ multiplex PCR, and TCRdb's table has in-frame clones only and misses some. The sample consists of about 65,000 clones, roughly four fifths of them appearing once. As to time point: blood 2 weeks post-SBRT. Treatment noted: 15 Gy SBRT to primary tumor, nephrectomy 4 weeks later. Sequenced here: blood, sampled from a patient whose treatment included radiotherapy and nephrectomy. Receptors were obtained from a man in his 60s with renal cell carcinoma.

This clone has more than one count but fewer than ten. This rearrangement joins TRBV11-3 to TRBJ2-7; D is unresolved. This CDR3 contains 14 residues. V dropped 1 base and J dropped 0 bases, with 7 bases sitting between them. Germline loops: CDR1 SGHNT, CDR2 YENEEA. The CDR3 sequence: CASSLGSSSYEQYV. For the CDR3, the DNA is TGTGCCAGCAGCTTAGGTTCGAGCTCCTACGAGCAGTACGTC.

The chain joins TRBV14 to TRBJ1-2; no reliable D call. Trimming took off 1 base at V and 3 bases at J, with 3 bases between the two ends. Germline CDR1 and CDR2: SGHDN and FVKESK. This CDR3 comprises 12 residues. The CDR3 nucleotides are TGTGCCAGCAGCCAAGGCTACTATGGCTACACCTTC. Translated: CASSQGYYGYTF.

This clone occurred once. The chain employs TRBV10-2 and TRBJ2-3; TRBD2 matches at 11 bases. V dropped 8 bases and J dropped 3; count of bases not matched to a gene: 22. This CDR3 has 20 residues. Germline values: CDR1 WSHSY, CDR2 SAAADI. The CDR3 DNA reads as TGCGCCAGCGGGGGGGAGGACCTAGCGGGAGGAGTTAGCGAGACAGATACGCAGTATTTT. It yields the protein CASGGEDLAGGVSETDTQYF.

The chain couples TRBV5-1 to TRBJ2-3, with a possible D match to TRBD1 (5 bases). The CDR3 runs to 16 residues. The germline V and J ends were trimmed by 3 bases and 0 bases, with 14 bases remaining between them. Germline V gene lookup returns CDR1 SGHRS and CDR2 YFSETQ. Here the CDR3 reads CASSSRQRPSTDTQYF. CDR3 sequence (DNA): TGCGCCAGCAGCTCCCGACAGCGTCCTAGCACAGATACGCAGTATTTT.

This chain uses TRBV2 with TRBJ1-5; D unclear. Trimming left V 5 bases short and J 5 bases short, with 10 bases between. The CDR3 has 13 amino acids. Looked up from germline, CDR1 is SNHLY and CDR2 is FYNNEI. The CDR3 is CASSISGDQPQHF. CDR3 sequence (DNA): TGTGCCAGCAGTATATCGGGAGATCAGCCCCAGCATTTT.